The 22 T cell receptor beta chains below come from one sample, sequenced in a study of Ad26.COV2.S vaccination and SARS-CoV-2 variants. Sequencing was performed with immunoSEQ multiplex PCR; in TCRdb, only in-frame clones are kept and a portion is missing. In the table there are around 270,000 clones, around 90% of which are singletons. Noted treatment: approximately 18 received Ad26.COV2.S at low or high dose, single or two shots; about 5 received placebo; per-sample allocation not given. On day 63 after the first injection, vaccine and placebo recipients gave samples. The sequenced sample was peripheral blood, obtained in a trial of Ad26.COV2.S vaccine versus placebo. The receptor source for this set is a person between 18 and 59 years old who received the Ad26.COV2.S COVID-19 vaccine or a placebo.

The chain carries TRBV4-1 and TRBJ2-1; no clear D. This CDR3 contains 16 residues. V was cut by 3 bases and J by 2 bases, with 14 bases left in between. Germline CDR1 reads MGHRA; CDR2 reads YSYEKL. The CDR3 DNA reads TGCGCCAGCAGCCAGTTCGGAGCAGTAACCTACAATGAGCAGTTCTTC. It is translated as CASSQFGAVTYNEQFF.

The CDR3 reads CASSQVTTGNGYTF. DNA of the CDR3: TGCGCCAGCAGCCAAGTTACGACAGGCAATGGCTACACCTTC. The rearrangement uses TRBV4-1 and TRBJ1-2; TRBD1 is a possible D gene (6 bases). The CDR3 length is 14 residues. CDR1 is MGHRA, CDR2 YSYEKL, per germline. Trimming removed 1 base at V and 6 bases at J, with 12 bases between.

This clone was picked up one time. The chain couples TRBV5-6 to TRBJ2-4, with D hard to call. Germline loops: CDR1 SGHDT, CDR2 YYEEEE. V lost 2 bases and J lost 0, with 9 bases in between. The CDR3 runs to 15 residues. The CDR3 nucleotides are TGTGCCAGCAGCTTAAGTGGGATAGCCAAAAACATTCAGTACTTC. It is translated as CASSLSGIAKNIQYF. The full variable domain, in which reference TRBV5-6 and TRBJ2-4 provide the parts outside the CDR3, is DAGVTQSPTHLIKTRGQQVTLRCSPKSGHDTVSWYQQALGQGPQFIFQYYEEEERQRGNFPDRFSGHQFPNYSSELNVNALLLGDSALYLCASSLSGIAKNIQYFGAGTRLSVL.

To note about this clone: The sample contains more than one DNA sequence encoding this CDR3. This sequence joins TRBV15 and TRBJ1-3, with D possibly TRBD1 on 6 matching bases. V lost 0 bases and J 2 bases, leaving 8 bases between the germline ends. The CDR3 has 15 residues. Germline V gene sequence: CDR1 LNHNV, CDR2 YYDKDF (reference sequence). The chain's CDR3 is CATSRDRGTGNTIYF. CDR3 coding DNA: TGTGCCACCAGCAGAGACAGGGGTACTGGAAACACCATATATTTT.

The rearrangement uses TRBV5-4 and TRBJ1-1; 7 nucleotides agree with TRBD1. Per the germline V gene, CDR1 is SGHNT and CDR2 is YYREEE (reference sequence). Trimming took 5 bases from V and 1 from J; bases not matched to a gene: 5. There are 14 residues in the CDR3. CDR3: CASRLRDRNTEAFF. The CDR3 nucleotides are TGTGCCAGCAGACTACGGGACAGGAACACTGAAGCTTTCTTT.

This chain connects TRBV13 to TRBJ2-2; a possible D gene is TRBD2 (5 bases). The V and J ends lost 4 bases and 0 bases respectively, with 9 bases between them. In germline, CDR1 is PRHDT, CDR2 FYEKMQ (reference sequence). This CDR3 is built from 15 residues. The CDR3 bases are TGTGCCAGCAGCTCCCGGCGGGCGAACACCGGGGAGCTGTTTTTT. Encoded protein: CASSSRRANTGELFF. The complete variable domain, with remaining parts taken from reference TRBV13 and TRBJ2-2, reads AAGVIQSPRHLIKEKRETATLKCYPIPRHDTVYWYQQGPGQDPQFLISFYEKMQSDKGSIPDRFSAQQFSDYHSELNMSSLELGDSALYFCASSSRRANTGELFFGEGSRLTVL.

For this clone: Other DNA sequences of this sample code for an identical CDR3. V usage is TRBV5-1 and J usage is TRBJ1-6; D ambiguous. Germline V gene sequence: CDR1 SGHRS, CDR2 YFSETQ. CDR3 length equals 13 residues. V lost 2 bases to trimming and J lost 8 bases, with 8 bases between them. DNA of the CDR3: TGCGCCAGCAGCTTAGGACGGGATTCACCCCTCCACTTT. Translated, it gives CASSLGRDSPLHF.

This chain joins TRBV9 and TRBJ2-5; TRBD2 matches at 15 bases. This CDR3 comprises 16 residues. The germline V gene encodes CDR1 SGDLS and CDR2 YYNGEE. The J segment lost 5 bases and the V segment lost 4 bases, leaving 6 bases of the junction unmatched. The DNA of the CDR3 is TGTGCCAGCAGCCCCGGACTAGCGGGGGGGCCGGAGACCCAGTACTTC. It yields the protein CASSPGLAGGPETQYF.

The count of this clone is one. V and J are TRBV3-1 (or the pseudogene TRBV3-2) and TRBJ2-5; the match to TRBD2 covers 8 bases. The CDR3 covers 15 residues. Germline values: CDR1 LGHDT, CDR2 YNNKEL (reference sequence). After removal of 0 bases from V and 2 bases from J, the junction contained 2 bases not matched to a gene. The CDR3 here is CASSQDSGGQETQYF. The CDR3 region has the DNA TGTGCCAGCAGCCAAGACAGCGGGGGACAAGAGACCCAGTACTTC.

This chain uses TRBV19 with TRBJ2-7; 9 bases map to TRBD1. The CDR3 runs to 15 residues. Germline CDR1 reads LNHDA; CDR2 reads SQIVND (reference sequence). V gave up 5 bases and J gave up 0 bases; unmatched junction bases: 5. The CDR3 sequence is CASSPTGGGSYEQYV. In nucleotides, the CDR3 is TGTGCCAGTAGTCCTACAGGGGGCGGCTCCTACGAGCAGTACGTC.

J is TRBJ2-1 and V is TRBV5-4; D unresolved. CDR3 length: 13 residues. The germline CDR1 and CDR2 sequences are SGHNT and YYREEE (reference sequence). The V and J ends lost 4 bases and 6 bases respectively, with 11 bases between them. CDR3 coding DNA: TGTGCCAGCAGCCCAGCAGCGTCCAATGAGCAGTTCTTC. Protein product: CASSPAASNEQFF.

J is TRBJ2-1 and V is TRBV18; 11 nucleotides agree with TRBD2. CDR1 and CDR2 from the germline V gene are KGHSH and LQKENI. The junction had 4 bases not matched to a gene; V was cut back by 2 bases and J by 7 bases. The CDR3 runs 15 residues. The CDR3 protein is CASSPKTSGSNEQFF. CDR3 bases: TGTGCCAGCTCACCAAAAACTAGCGGGAGTAATGAGCAGTTCTTC.

This rearrangement joins TRBV18 to TRBJ2-5, with D perhaps TRBD1 (5 bases). V shed 6 bases and J shed 2 bases, with 13 bases lying between them. CDR1 KGHSH and CDR2 LQKENI come from the germline V gene. This CDR3 comprises 14 residues. DNA of the CDR3: TGTGCCAGCTCGAAGGACATCGGGCAAGAGACCCAGTACTTC. Translating it yields CASSKDIGQETQYF.

V usage is TRBV16 and J usage is TRBJ2-1, with 13 bases matching TRBD2. This CDR3 is 16 amino acids long. After removal of 1 base from V and 5 bases from J, the junction contained 2 bases not matched to a gene. Germline V gives CDR1 KGHSY, CDR2 FQNENV. The CDR3 region is CASSQYGTSGNNEQFF. In nucleotides, the CDR3 is TGTGCCAGCAGCCAATACGGGACTAGCGGGAACAATGAGCAGTTCTTC.

The V call is TRBV11-3, the J call TRBJ2-1, with TRBD1 matching over 7 bases. Germline CDR1 SGHNT, CDR2 YENEEA. CDR3 length: 14 residues. The V and J ends lost 5 bases and 6 bases, in that order; junction bases with no gene match: 7. The CDR3 DNA reads TGTGCCAGCAGCAGACAGGGTGTGGGCAATGAGCAGTTCTTC. It encodes CASSRQGVGNEQFF.

The rearrangement joins TRBV13 to TRBJ2-3; possibly TRBD1 or TRBD2 for D (5 bases each). The germline V gene encodes CDR1 PRHDT and CDR2 FYEKMQ (reference sequence). The ends were cut back, 5 bases at V and 5 bases at J, with 17 bases in the middle. This CDR3 comprises 15 residues. CDR3 sequence reads: CASSPGDRPEDTQYF. CDR3 coding DNA: TGTGCCAGCAGCCCCGGGGACCGGCCGGAAGATACGCAGTATTTT.

Judged by abundance, this clone is large. The rearrangement uses TRBV10-3 and TRBJ2-7; D remains unclear. V was clipped by 4 bases and J by 3 bases, with 13 bases between them. This CDR3 region has 14 residues. Germline CDR1 ENHRY, CDR2 SYGVKD. Here the CDR3 reads CAISVKVPVYEQYV. CDR3 bases: TGTGCCATCAGTGTTAAGGTCCCTGTCTACGAGCAGTACGTC.

The rearrangement joins TRBV3-1 (or the pseudogene TRBV3-2) to TRBJ1-6; D call uncertain. This CDR3 region has 13 residues. The V end lost 1 base, the J end lost 5 bases, and 3 bases lay between the germline ends. Germline V gives CDR1 LGHDT, CDR2 YNNKEL (reference sequence). In nucleotides, the CDR3 is TGTGCCAGCAGCCAAGTGGATAATTCACCCCTCCACTTT. It codes for CASSQVDNSPLHF.

The V and J genes are TRBV4-2 and TRBJ2-3; 7 bases map to TRBD1. V was clipped by 0 bases and J by 2 bases; unmatched bases: 8. CDR3 size: 17 residues. In germline, CDR1 is LGHNA, CDR2 YNFKEQ. The DNA of the CDR3 is TGTGCCAGCAGCCAAGAACGGGACAGCGTTCTCACAGATACGCAGTATTTT. Translation: CASSQERDSVLTDTQYF.

In its sample, this clone was seen once. V and J are TRBV5-1 and TRBJ2-3, with 10 positions matching TRBD2. The CDR3 spans 16 residues. J was trimmed by 3 bases and V by 0 bases; bases with no gene match: 4. The V gene's germline CDR1 is SGHRS and CDR2 YFSETQ. The CDR3 bases are TGCGCCAGCAGCTTGGGATCTAGCGGGAGAACAGATACGCAGTATTTT. Translation gives CASSLGSSGRTDTQYF.

The V call is TRBV5-1, the J call TRBJ1-4; TRBD1 matches 7 bases. The germline CDR1 and CDR2 sequences are SGHRS and YFSETQ. CDR3 length: 15 residues. The trim removed 5 bases at V and 0 bases at J, leaving 4 bases unmatched. CDR3 in DNA: TGCGCCAGCAGAGGACAGGAAGCAACTAATGAAAAACTGTTTTTT. Translation: CASRGQEATNEKLFF.

The chain uses TRBV5-1 and TRBJ2-5; TRBD1 agrees at 8 bases. Germline CDR1 and CDR2: SGHRS and YFSETQ. The CDR3 totals 15 residues. V gave up 4 bases and J gave up 2 bases; unmatched junction bases: 7. The CDR3 sequence: CASSEGTGPQETQYF. In DNA, the CDR3 is TGCGCCAGCAGCGAAGGGACAGGACCGCAAGAGACCCAGTACTTC.